This TCR beta chain originates from a study of blood T cell repertoires in COVID-19. Overall study context: Whether acute or convalescent, the COVID-19 samples came from the United States, Italy and Spain. T cells, B-cell-depleted T cells, or PBMCs provided the cDNA or gDNA that served as material.

The CDR3 contains 13 residues. Looked up from germline, CDR1 is SGHRS and CDR2 is YFSETQ. V lost 4 bases and J 9 bases, leaving 14 bases between the germline ends. In the authors' workflow: Scientists estimated how many nucleated cells there were by amplifying reference gene primers. Generated by immunoSEQ multiplex PCR, the TCRdb table keeps only in-frame clones and is missing some. Clone size and the V and J calls come from that table; the DNA yielded D and trimming. Of over 150,000 clones listed, approximately 82% are singletons. The V call is TRBV5-1, the J call TRBJ2-1; possible D gene TRBD1, 6 bases. The clonotype originates from a human donor in a cohort sampled during active COVID-19. The specimen was peripheral blood. CDR3 region: CASSLTGMAEQFF. The CDR3 bases are TGCGCCAGCAGCCTAACAGGGATGGCTGAGCAGTTCTTC.